These 2 T cell receptor beta chains were all obtained from the same sample, sequenced in a study of beta chain features in type 1 diabetes. TCRB transcripts that were expressed got sequenced, as all of the isolated RNA had been reverse transcribed. Profiling relied on immunoSEQ multiplex PCR, and the TCRdb table lists in-frame clones only, not all of them. Of 500,000 to 700,000 clones listed, 15% were seen once; the top ten hold roughly 0.098%. Specimen: naive CD4+ T cells from blood. These receptors originate from a man aged 18 to 30 in good health.

J is TRBJ2-2 and V is TRBV5-1; 15 bases match TRBD2. Trimming removed 3 bases from V and 5 bases from J; junction bases left unmatched: 2. The CDR3 has 16 amino acids. From germline, CDR1 is SGHRS and CDR2 YFSETQ. CDR3 residues: CASSSGTSGRTGELFF. The CDR3 DNA is TGCGCCAGCAGCTCTGGGACTAGCGGGAGGACCGGGGAGCTGTTTTTT. Using reference TRBV5-1 and TRBJ2-2 for the parts outside the CDR3, the full variable domain is KAGVTQTPRYLIKTRGQQVTLSCSPISGHRSVSWYQQTPGQGLQFLFEYFSETQRNKGNFPGRFSGRQFSNSRSEMNVSTLELGDSALYLCASSSGTSGRTGELFFGEGSRLTVL.

This clone has only one observation. The V and J genes are TRBV27 and TRBJ1-2; D is perhaps TRBD1 (6 bases). V lost 7 bases and J 1 base, leaving 16 bases between the germline ends. The CDR3 runs 15 residues. Germline V CDR1 and CDR2: MNHEY, SMNVEV (reference sequence). CDR3 coding DNA: TGTGCCAGCACCCCTCAAAGGACAGATAACTATGGCTACACCTTC. Protein sequence: CASTPQRTDNYGYTF.